This T cell receptor beta chain was documented in a study of long-term antiretroviral therapy in people with HIV. In the study overall: The earliest samples predate the 2015 immediate-ART recommendation by about a decade. The study, taken as a whole, reports: The clones with expansion before ART were dominant in the repertoire at all time points.

Note on this clone: The antigen is not known.

A v3.0 immunoSEQ assay was performed at survey level. Sequenced by immunoSEQ multiplex PCR; TCRdb stores in-frame clones only, minus some. The sample consists of roughly 35,000 clones, 94% of them appearing once. Clinicians in the United States treated all participants with HIV. This CDR3 region has 15 residues. V shed 4 bases, J shed 0 bases, and the junction held 4 bases outside the gene matches. CDR1 and CDR2 (germline): MGHRA, YSYEKL. The sequences come from unsorted PBMCs, collected about 5.1 years after starting antiretroviral therapy. The origin of this receptor is a woman aged 45-65 years with HIV. This chain connects TRBV4-1 to TRBJ1-1, with 8 nucleotides matching TRBD1. CDR3 DNA sequence: TGCGCCAGCAGCCGAGAGACAGGGGTGAACACTGAAGCTTTCTTT. Its protein is CASSRETGVNTEAFF.